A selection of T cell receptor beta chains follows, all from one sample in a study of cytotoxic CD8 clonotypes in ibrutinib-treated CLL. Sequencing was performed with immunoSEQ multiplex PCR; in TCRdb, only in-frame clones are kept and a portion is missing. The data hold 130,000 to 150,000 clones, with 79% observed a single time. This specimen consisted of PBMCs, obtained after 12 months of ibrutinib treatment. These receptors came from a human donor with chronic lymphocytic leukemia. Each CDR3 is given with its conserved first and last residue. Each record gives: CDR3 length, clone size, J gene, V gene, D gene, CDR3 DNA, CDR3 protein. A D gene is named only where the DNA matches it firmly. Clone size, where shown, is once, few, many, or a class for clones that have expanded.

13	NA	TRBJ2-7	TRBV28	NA	TGTGCCAGCAATGAGGGACTCACCTACGAGCAGTACTTC	CASNEGLTYEQYF
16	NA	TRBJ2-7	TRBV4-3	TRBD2	TGCGCCAGCAGCCAAGAATCGAGAGCGGGAGCCGGCGAGCAGTACTTC	CASSQESRAGAGEQYF
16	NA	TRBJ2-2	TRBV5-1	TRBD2	TGCGCCAGCAGCGCCCGGACTAGCGGGATCACCGGGGAGCTGTTTTTT	CASSARTSGITGELFF
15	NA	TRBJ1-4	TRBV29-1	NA	TGCAGCGCCCTACCGCCGGGAGCAAGTAATGAAAAACTGTTTTTT	CSALPPGASNEKLFF
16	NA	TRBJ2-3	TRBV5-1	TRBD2	TGCGCCAGCAGCCCAGGACTAGCGGGAATGACAGATACGCAGTATTTT	CASSPGLAGMTDTQYF
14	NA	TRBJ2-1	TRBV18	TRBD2	TGTGCCAGCTCACCCCCTTGGTCGCGGGAGGTACAGCTCTTC	CASSPPWSREVQLF
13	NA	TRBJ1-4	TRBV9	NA	TGTGCCAGCAGCTCAACCGGTACTGAAAAACTGTTTTTT	CASSSTGTEKLFF
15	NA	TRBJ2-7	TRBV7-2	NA	TGTGCCAGCAGCTCCCTACGGGACACTGCCTACGAGCAGTACTTC	CASSSLRDTAYEQYF
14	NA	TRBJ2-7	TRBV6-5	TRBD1	TGTGCCAGCAGGAGACAGGGACCCTCCTACGAGCAGTACTTC	CASRRQGPSYEQYF
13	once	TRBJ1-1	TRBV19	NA	TGTGCCAGTAAAGTTCACAGGGCGACTGAAGCTTTCTTT	CASKVHRATEAFF
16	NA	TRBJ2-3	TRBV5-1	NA	TGCGCCAGCAGCTTGGCCGGAAATATAGGCGAAGATACGCAGTATTTT	CASSLAGNIGEDTQYF